The clone carrying this T cell receptor (beta chain) has more than one count but fewer than ten. TCRdb re-analysed the RACE reads in MiXCR, keeping a single row per CDR3 protein. The sample has 65,000 to 95,000 distinct CDR3 sequences, about 6.3% seen once. The data belong to a study of human T cells and chemical hapten exposure. The time point is: patch test 2, 6 weeks after DPC sensitization. The treatment denotes: therapeutic diphenylcyclopropenone sensitization with weekly scalp DPC. The germline gives CDR1 SGHTA, CDR2 FQGTGA. Trimming removed 5 bases from V and 0 bases from J; junction bases left unmatched: 4. The CDR3 has 15 residues.

The TCR was taken from a woman under 40 with alopecia areata. Some clones in this sample may be carry-over from other donors' samples. The chain is built from TRBV7-3 and TRBJ2-1; 7 bases line up with TRBD2. Sequences were derived from whole blood, sampled in connection with sensitization to the hapten diphenylcyclopropenone (DPC). This CDR3 is CASSVAGDSYNEQFF. The DNA for the CDR3 is TGTGCCAGCAGCGTAGCGGGCGACTCCTACAATGAGCAGTTCTTC.